This TCR beta chain was sequenced for a study of control samples from healthy donors and cancer patients. Profiling relied on immunoSEQ multiplex PCR, and the TCRdb table lists in-frame clones only, not all of them. The table has 50,000 to 65,000 clones, 90% seen once; the top ten hold roughly 1.2%. The V and J ends lost 3 bases and 2 bases, in that order; junction bases with no gene match: 2. The CDR3 spans 16 residues. CDR1 is SGHRS and CDR2 is YFSETQ in the germline V gene. The V call is TRBV5-1, the J call TRBJ2-5; 15 nucleotides agree with TRBD2. The TCR comes from a woman in her 50s with colorectal cancer. The sample consisted of PBMCs. The CDR3 coding sequence is TGCGCCAGCAGCTCGGGACTAGCGGGGGGACAAGAGACCCAGTACTTC. This encodes CASSSGLAGGQETQYF.